The next 25 T cell receptor beta chains were all read from a single sample in a study of T cell repertoires in cytomegalovirus infection. Using its own MiXCR run on the reads, TCRdb lists one record per CDR3 protein. The data hold approximately 180,000 distinct CDR3 sequences, with less than 9.5% observed a single time. The sample taken for sequencing was PBMCs. These receptors all stem from a human donor in good health (CMV status not recorded). Some clones in this sample may be carry-over from other donors' samples.

A few counts support this clonotype. CDR3 residues: CASSQGTGTIETEAFF. The CDR3 DNA sequence: TGTGCCAGCAGCCAGGGGACAGGAACCATCGAGACTGAAGCTTTCTTT. The rearrangement links TRBV3-1 to TRBJ1-1, with TRBD1 matching over 8 bases. This CDR3 spans 16 amino acids. Germline V gives CDR1 LGHDT, CDR2 YNNKEL (reference sequence). Germline trimming cut 3 bases from V and 5 bases from J; bases unmatched to any gene: 11. Full variable domain (remainder filled in from reference TRBV3-1 and TRBJ1-1): DTAVSQTPKYLVTQMGNDKSIKCEQNLGHDTMYWYKQDSKKFLKIMFSYNNKELIINETVPNRFSPKSPDKAHLNLHINSLELGDSAVYFCASSQGTGTIETEAFFGQGTRLTVV.

V is TRBV28 and J is TRBJ1-2; D is uncertain. Germline values: CDR1 MDHEN, CDR2 SYDVKM. The CDR3 contains 13 residues. The V and J ends lost 2 bases and 13 bases respectively, with 17 bases between them. The CDR3 DNA follows: TGTGCCAGCAGTTTAAAAAGGGCGTCTAGTTTCACCTTC. This sequence encodes CASSLKRASSFTF.

This clonotype was seen at least ten times. J is TRBJ1-4 and V is TRBV7-9; D is unclear. V was pared by 6 bases and J by 7 bases, with 3 bases between. The CDR3 runs 10 residues. Germline CDR1 is SEHNR and CDR2 is FQNEAQ (reference sequence). CDR3 protein: CASRGEKLFF. CDR3 nucleotide sequence: TGTGCCAGCAGGGGTGAAAAACTGTTTTTT.

In this sample, this clonotype turned up many times. The rearrangement joins TRBV9 to TRBJ1-3, with D perhaps matching TRBD1 (5 bases). The CDR3 covers 13 residues. Germline V lookup: CDR1 SGDLS, CDR2 YYNGEE. V was trimmed by 2 bases and J by 5 bases, leaving 8 bases between them. In DNA form, the CDR3 reads TGTGCCAGCAGCGTCGACAGTCGAAACACCATATATTTT. Translation gives CASSVDSRNTIYF. The full variable domain, with the rest looked up from reference TRBV9 and TRBJ1-3, is DSGVTQTPKHLITATGQRVTLRCSPRSGDLSVYWYQQSLDQGLQFLIQYYNGEERAKGNILERFSAQQFPDLHSELNLSSLELGDSALYFCASSVDSRNTIYFGEGSWLTVV.

This clonotype was seen many times. The chain employs TRBV7-9 and TRBJ2-1; TRBD1 matches at 8 bases. The CDR3 extends over 16 amino acids. CDR1 is SEHNR, CDR2 FQNEAQ, per germline (reference sequence). V dropped 0 bases and J dropped 9; count of bases not matched to a gene: 10. The CDR3 DNA reads TGTGCCAGCAGCTTAGCTTCAGGGGGCGCGGGGAGTGAGCAGTTCTTC. Translating gives CASSLASGGAGSEQFF. The full variable domain, with the rest looked up from reference TRBV7-9 and TRBJ2-1, is DTGVSQNPRHKITKRGQNVTFRCDPISEHNRLYWYRQTLGQGPEFLTYFQNEAQLEKSRLLSDRFSAERPKGSFSTLEIQRTEQGDSAMYLCASSLASGGAGSEQFFGPGTRLTVL.

This clonotype was seen ten or more times. The chain has TRBV7-2 and TRBJ1-6, with 9 bases matching TRBD1. Germline CDR1 SGHTA, CDR2 FQGNSA. The CDR3 length is 15 residues. Losses at the gene ends were 1 base for V and 10 bases for J; bases not matched to a gene: 5. CDR3 bases: TGTGCCAGCAGCTTAGACGGGACAGGGCAGTCACCCCTCCACTTT. Translated: CASSLDGTGQSPLHF.

This clonotype was seen a few times. The J gene is TRBJ2-2, the V gene TRBV5-4; TRBD1 might be the D (5 bases). The CDR3 spans 11 residues. Germline V gives CDR1 SGHNT, CDR2 YYREEE (reference sequence). Trimming removed 4 bases from V and 11 bases from J, with 9 bases in between. The CDR3 loop reads CASSMDTELFF. CDR3 sequence (DNA): TGTGCCAGCAGCATGGACACTGAGCTGTTTTTT.

This clonotype was detected many times. The CDR3 is CASSLGGFYEQYF. The CDR3 region has the DNA TGTGCCAGCAGTTTGGGGGGATTCTACGAGCAGTACTTC. The chain uses TRBV28 and TRBJ2-7; possible D gene TRBD2, 6 bases. The CDR3 spans 13 residues. V gave up 3 bases and J gave up 3 bases, with 9 bases separating them. Germline V gives CDR1 MDHEN, CDR2 SYDVKM.

This clonotype was observed many times. This chain joins TRBV19 and TRBJ2-1; D call uncertain. The CDR3 has 11 residues. V was trimmed by 4 bases and J by 6 bases, leaving 4 bases between them. Germline V gene lookup returns CDR1 LNHDA and CDR2 SQIVND (reference sequence). CDR3 region: CASSTGNEQFF. Written as DNA, the CDR3 is TGTGCCAGTAGTACAGGCAATGAGCAGTTCTTC.

Ten or more counts support this clonotype. The chain couples TRBV5-1 to TRBJ2-1; D gene ambiguous. V was pared by 1 base and J by 8 bases, with 16 bases between. CDR3 length equals 15 residues. The V gene's germline CDR1 is SGHRS and CDR2 YFSETQ. CDR3 nucleotides: TGCGCCAGCAGCTTGTGGGTCGGAGAGAACGATGAGCAGTTCTTC. This gives the protein CASSLWVGENDEQFF. Complete variable domain (other parts from reference TRBV5-1 and TRBJ2-1): KAGVTQTPRYLIKTRGQQVTLSCSPISGHRSVSWYQQTPGQGLQFLFEYFSETQRNKGNFPGRFSGRQFSNSRSEMNVSTLELGDSALYLCASSLWVGENDEQFFGPGTRLTVL.

This chain joins TRBV29-1 and TRBJ2-1, with D unresolved. Trimming took 7 bases from V and 6 from J, leaving 7 bases between them. The CDR3 has 10 amino acids. CDR1 is SQVTM and CDR2 is ANQGSEA in the germline V gene. CDR3 DNA: TGCAGCGCTGGGGTCAATGAGCAGTTCTTC. Its translation: CSAGVNEQFF.

This clonotype was seen at least ten times. Mismatch with germline at one junction end may stem from a read error. V is TRBV7-9 and J is TRBJ2-1; 12 bases match TRBD2. CDR3 length: 14 amino acids. The germline CDR1 and CDR2 sequences are SEHNR and FQNEAQ (reference sequence). The CDR3 nucleotides read TGTGCCAGCAGCCTAGCGGGGGGGCGGAATGAGCAGTTCTTC. This sequence encodes CASSLAGGRNEQFF. Full variable domain (missing parts from reference TRBV7-9 and TRBJ2-1): DTGVSQNPRHKITKRGQNVTFRCDPISEHNRLYWYRQTLGQGPEFLTYFQNEAQLEKSRLLSDRFSAERPKGSFSTLEIQRTEQGDSAMYLCASSLAGGRNEQFFGPGTRLTVL.

This clonotype was seen repeatedly, ten times or more. The chain combines TRBV7-2 with TRBJ2-7, with unresolved D. Trimming cost V 1 base and J 1 base, with 11 bases left between them. CDR3 size: 15 residues. Germline V gene lookup returns CDR1 SGHTA and CDR2 FQGNSA. The CDR3 sequence is CASSLGDNDSYEQYF. DNA of the CDR3: TGTGCCAGCAGCTTAGGCGACAACGATTCCTACGAGCAGTACTTC.

This clonotype was found many times. The gene calls are TRBV10-3 and TRBJ2-7; D could derive from TRBD1 or TRBD2 (6 bases each). From germline, CDR1 is ENHRY and CDR2 SYGVKD. V was shortened by 2 bases and J by 0 bases, with 20 bases between the two germline ends. The CDR3 consists of 18 residues. CDR3: CAISEGGGGPGSSYEQYF. DNA for the CDR3: TGTGCCATCAGTGAGGGGGGTGGGGGGCCAGGGTCCTCCTACGAGCAGTACTTC.

In this sample, this clonotype turned up many times. The rearrangement joins TRBV7-8 to TRBJ1-4; D gene uncertain. The germline V and J ends were trimmed by 3 bases and 4 bases, with 12 bases remaining between them. The CDR3 runs to 15 residues. Germline-derived CDR1 and CDR2 are SGHVS and FQNEAQ. The CDR3 region has the DNA TGTGCCAGCAGCTTCGGGGTTCTGGGTAATGAAAAACTGTTTTTT. It specifies CASSFGVLGNEKLFF.

This clonotype has at least ten counts. This chain uses TRBV6-6 with TRBJ2-3; D remains unclear. The V gene's germline CDR1 is MNHNY and CDR2 SVGAGI (reference sequence). The CDR3 has 14 amino acids. V was shortened by 6 bases and J by 0 bases, with 10 bases between the two germline ends. The CDR3 spells CASRETPSTDTQYF. CDR3 nucleotide sequence: TGTGCCAGCAGGGAAACTCCTAGCACAGATACGCAGTATTTT.

The CDR3 reads CAISGRSRGYEQYF. In DNA, the CDR3 is TGTGCCATCAGCGGGCGGAGCAGGGGCTACGAGCAGTACTTC. The chain has TRBV10-3 and TRBJ2-7, with a weak D call TRBD1 (6 bases). V shed 6 bases and J shed 3 bases, with 15 bases lying between them. This CDR3 region has 14 residues. Looked up from germline, CDR1 is ENHRY and CDR2 is SYGVKD.

This clonotype was seen repeatedly, ten times or more. The gene calls are TRBV7-2 and TRBJ1-1; possible D gene TRBD1, 5 bases. This CDR3 spans 16 amino acids. Germline V gene sequence: CDR1 SGHTA, CDR2 FQGNSA. V was shortened by 6 bases and J by 0 bases, with 17 bases between the two germline ends. As DNA, the CDR3 is TGTGCCAGCAGATTTAACGCCGGGACCGTGAACACTGAAGCTTTCTTT. This translates into CASRFNAGTVNTEAFF.

This clonotype was counted at least ten times. V is TRBV11-2 and J is TRBJ2-1, with 13 bases lining up with TRBD2. Losses at the gene ends were 5 bases for V and 0 bases for J; bases not matched to a gene: 4. Germline assignment: CDR1 SGHAT and CDR2 FQNNGV. The CDR3 is 17 amino acids. CDR3 sequence reads: CASSRGLAGSSYNEQFF. Here the CDR3 DNA reads TGTGCCAGCAGCCGGGGACTAGCGGGGTCCTCCTACAATGAGCAGTTCTTC.

This clonotype appeared many times. The rearrangement joins TRBV7-2 to TRBJ2-1, with D unclear. Germline lookup yields CDR1 SGHTA and CDR2 FQGNSA. This CDR3 spans 14 amino acids. V was pared by 4 bases and J by 4 bases, with 11 bases between. CDR3 residues: CASSSPTVYNEQFF. DNA of the CDR3: TGTGCCAGCAGCTCCCCTACGGTTTACAATGAGCAGTTCTTC.

This clonotype has just a few counts. A read error may account for a junction end that differs from germline. The gene calls are TRBV20-1 and TRBJ1-2; D gene unclear. The germline V gene has CDR1 DFQATT and CDR2 SNEGSKA (reference sequence). The CDR3 sequence is 13 residues long. For the CDR3, the DNA is TGCAGTGCGAGAGACCGCCCGATGTATGGCTACACCTTC. Translation gives CSARDRPMYGYTF.

This clonotype was seen ten or more times. V usage is TRBV28 and J usage is TRBJ1-6; 11 nucleotides align to TRBD1. Germline V CDR1 and CDR2: MDHEN, SYDVKM. J gave up 9 bases and V 8 bases, and 9 bases lay outside the gene matches. The CDR3 loop spans 15 amino acids. The CDR3 loop is CASLRAGTGGSPLHF. The CDR3 DNA reads as TGTGCCAGCCTCAGGGCCGGGACAGGGGGTTCACCCCTCCACTTT.

In its sample, this clonotype was seen a few times. The chain combines TRBV7-9 with TRBJ2-7; possibly TRBD2 for D (6 bases). Trimming took 4 bases from V and 2 from J, leaving 12 bases between them. The CDR3 totals 14 residues. In germline, CDR1 is SEHNR, CDR2 FQNEAQ (reference sequence). The DNA of the CDR3 is TGTGCCAGCAGCTCGCGGGACGGAGCCTACGAGCAGTACTTC. Its translation: CASSSRDGAYEQYF. Complete variable domain (other parts from reference TRBV7-9 and TRBJ2-7): DTGVSQNPRHKITKRGQNVTFRCDPISEHNRLYWYRQTLGQGPEFLTYFQNEAQLEKSRLLSDRFSAERPKGSFSTLEIQRTEQGDSAMYLCASSSRDGAYEQYFGPGTRLTVT.

In its sample, this clonotype was seen a few times. The chain is built from TRBV12-3 or TRBV12-4 and TRBJ1-3, with TRBD1 matching over 8 bases. The CDR3 runs to 17 residues. V trimming: 5 bases; J trimming: 0 bases; junction bases outside the gene matches: 9. In DNA, the CDR3 is TGTGCCAGCAGTCGGGACAGGTCCCTTATCTCTGGAAACACCATATATTTT. Translated, it gives CASSRDRSLISGNTIYF.

Sample share makes this clonotype medium-sized (0.01 to 0.1%). The V gene is TRBV7-2, the J gene TRBJ2-1; 13 bases are a match to TRBD2. After removal of 4 bases from V and 7 bases from J, the junction contained 10 bases not matched to a gene. CDR1 and CDR2 (germline): SGHTA, FQGNSA. This CDR3 contains 17 residues. Written as DNA, the CDR3 is TGTGCCAGCAGCTCCCATTCCGGGACTAGCGGGGCAAATGAGCAGTTCTTC. Translation gives CASSSHSGTSGANEQFF.